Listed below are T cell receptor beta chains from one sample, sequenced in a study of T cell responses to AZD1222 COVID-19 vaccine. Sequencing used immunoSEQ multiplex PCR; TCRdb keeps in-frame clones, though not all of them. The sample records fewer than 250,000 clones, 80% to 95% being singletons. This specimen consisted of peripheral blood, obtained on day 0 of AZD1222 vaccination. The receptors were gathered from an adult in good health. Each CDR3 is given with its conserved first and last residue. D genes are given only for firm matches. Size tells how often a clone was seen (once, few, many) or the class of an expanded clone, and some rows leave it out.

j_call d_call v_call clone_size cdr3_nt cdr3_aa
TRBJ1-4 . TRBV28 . TGTGCCAGCAGGCCCGGGACCTTACCGGAAAAACTGTTTTTT CASRPGTLPEKLFF
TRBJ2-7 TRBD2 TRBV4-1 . TGCGCCAGCAGCCCAGCGACTAGCGCGATTTACGAGCAGTACTTC CASSPATSAIYEQYF
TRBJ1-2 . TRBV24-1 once TGTGCCACCAGTGAGGGGGGGTCGCCTGGCTACACCTTC CATSEGGSPGYTF
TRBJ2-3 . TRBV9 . TGTGCCAGCAGCGTATCTGGAGGGGTTTTAGATACGCAGTATTTT CASSVSGGVLDTQYF
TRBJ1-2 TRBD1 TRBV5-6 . TGTGCCAGCAGCCTCCTTCGGGACAGTTCTTTCTATGGCTACACCTTC CASSLLRDSSFYGYTF
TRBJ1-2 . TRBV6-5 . TGTGCCAGCTCGGATCACCAGGTTAACGGCTACACCTTC CASSDHQVNGYTF
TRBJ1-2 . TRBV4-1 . TGCGCCAGCAGCCAAGACCAGGGGTTCCGAGGCTACACCTTC CASSQDQGFRGYTF
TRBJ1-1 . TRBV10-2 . TGCGCCAGCAGTGTCGCCAGCGGGGGACATTCCAACACTGAAGCTTTCTTT CASSVASGGHSNTEAFF
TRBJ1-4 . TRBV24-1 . TGTGCCACCAGTGACTGGGGGGCAGAAAAACTGTTTTTT CATSDWGAEKLFF
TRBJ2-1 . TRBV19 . TGTGCCAGTAAGAGGGATAGCGTCAGCTCCTACAATGAGCAGTTCTTC CASKRDSVSSYNEQFF
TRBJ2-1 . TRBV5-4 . TGTGCCAGCAGCGAACTAGCCGACAATGAGCAGTTCTTC CASSELADNEQFF
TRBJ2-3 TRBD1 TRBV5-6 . TGTGCCAGCAGCCTGAGGACAGGCTTTAGCACAGATACGCAGTATTTT CASSLRTGFSTDTQYF
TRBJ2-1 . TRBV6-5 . TGTGCCAGCAAATCGGGGAACGGTGATGAGCAGTTCTTC CASKSGNGDEQFF
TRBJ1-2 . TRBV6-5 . TGTGCCAGCAGTTACTCGTCAGGTACCTCGGCGAGCTACACCTTC CASSYSSGTSASYTF
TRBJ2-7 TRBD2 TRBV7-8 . TGTGCCAGCAGCCTCGGGGGGGCCTCCTACGAGCAGTACTTC CASSLGGASYEQYF
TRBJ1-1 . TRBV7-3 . TGTGCCAGCGCGGGACACCAGAACACTGAAGCTTTCTTT CASAGHQNTEAFF
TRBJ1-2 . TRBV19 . TGTGCCAGTAGTATAGATCTGAGGGTTGAGGGCTACACCTTC CASSIDLRVEGYTF